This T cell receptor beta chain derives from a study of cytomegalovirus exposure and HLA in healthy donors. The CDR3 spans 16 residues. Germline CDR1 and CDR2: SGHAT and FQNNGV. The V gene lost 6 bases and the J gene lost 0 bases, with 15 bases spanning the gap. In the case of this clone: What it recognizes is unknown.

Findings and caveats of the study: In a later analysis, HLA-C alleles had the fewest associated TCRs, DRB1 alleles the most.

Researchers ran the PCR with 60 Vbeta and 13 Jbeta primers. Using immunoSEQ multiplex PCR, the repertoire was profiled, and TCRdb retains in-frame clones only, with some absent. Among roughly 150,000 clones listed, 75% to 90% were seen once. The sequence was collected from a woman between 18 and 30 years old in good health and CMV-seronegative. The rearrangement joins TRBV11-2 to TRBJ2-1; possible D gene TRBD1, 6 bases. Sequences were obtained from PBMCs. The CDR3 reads CASRPLQGSSYNEQFF. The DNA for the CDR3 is TGTGCCAGCAGACCTCTACAGGGTAGCTCCTACAATGAGCAGTTCTTC.